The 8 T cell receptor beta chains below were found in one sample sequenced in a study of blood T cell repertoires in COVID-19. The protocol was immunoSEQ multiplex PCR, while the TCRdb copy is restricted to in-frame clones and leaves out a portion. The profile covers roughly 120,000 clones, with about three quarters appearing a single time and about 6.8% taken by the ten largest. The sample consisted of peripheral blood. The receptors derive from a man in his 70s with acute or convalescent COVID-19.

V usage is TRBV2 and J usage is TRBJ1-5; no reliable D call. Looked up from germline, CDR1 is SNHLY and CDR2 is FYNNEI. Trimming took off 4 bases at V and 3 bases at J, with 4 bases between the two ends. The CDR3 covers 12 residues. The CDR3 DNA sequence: TGTGCCAGCAGTGTCTCCAATCAGCCCCAGCATTTT. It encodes CASSVSNQPQHF. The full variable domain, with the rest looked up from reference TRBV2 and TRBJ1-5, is EPEVTQTPSHQVTQMGQEVILRCVPISNHLYFYWYRQILGQKVEFLVSFYNNEISEKSEIFDDQFSVERPDGSNFTLKIRSTKLEDSAMYFCASSVSNQPQHFGDGTRLSIL.

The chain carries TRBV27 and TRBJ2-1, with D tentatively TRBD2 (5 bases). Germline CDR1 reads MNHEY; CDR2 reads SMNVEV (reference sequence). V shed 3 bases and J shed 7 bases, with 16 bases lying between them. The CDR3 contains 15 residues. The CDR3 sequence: CASSFLGLSLNEQFF. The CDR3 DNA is TGTGCCAGCAGTTTTCTAGGACTTAGCCTAAATGAGCAGTTCTTC.

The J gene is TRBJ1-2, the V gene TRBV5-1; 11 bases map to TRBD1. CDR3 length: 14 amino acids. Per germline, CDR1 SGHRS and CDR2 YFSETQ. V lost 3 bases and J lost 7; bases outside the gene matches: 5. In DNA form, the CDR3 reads TGCGCCAGCAGCTGGGGGACAGGGGGTATTGGCTACACCTTC. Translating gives CASSWGTGGIGYTF.

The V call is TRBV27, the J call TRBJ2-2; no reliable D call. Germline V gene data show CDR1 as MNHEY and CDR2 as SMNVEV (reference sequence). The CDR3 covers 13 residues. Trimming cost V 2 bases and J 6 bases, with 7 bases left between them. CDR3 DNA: TGTGCCAGCAGTTTACTGACTCCCGGGGAGCTGTTTTTT. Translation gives CASSLLTPGELFF.

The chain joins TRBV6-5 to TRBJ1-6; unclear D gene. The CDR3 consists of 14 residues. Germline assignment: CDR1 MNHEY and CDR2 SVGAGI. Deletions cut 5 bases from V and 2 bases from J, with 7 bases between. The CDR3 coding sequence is TGTGCCAGCAGTCAGGTCACCTATAATTCACCCCTCCACTTT. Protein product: CASSQVTYNSPLHF.

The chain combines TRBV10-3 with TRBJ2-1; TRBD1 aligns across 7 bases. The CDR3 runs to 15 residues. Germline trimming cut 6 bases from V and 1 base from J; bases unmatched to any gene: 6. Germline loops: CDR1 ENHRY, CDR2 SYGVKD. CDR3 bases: TGTGCCATCAGGAACAGGGGTTCGTCCTACAATGAGCAGTTCTTC. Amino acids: CAIRNRGSSYNEQFF.

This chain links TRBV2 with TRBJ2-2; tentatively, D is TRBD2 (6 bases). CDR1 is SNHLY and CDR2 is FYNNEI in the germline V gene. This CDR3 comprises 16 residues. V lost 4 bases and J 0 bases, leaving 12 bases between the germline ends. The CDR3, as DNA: TGTGCCAGCAGTGCACTGGCGGGGCCGAACACCGGGGAGCTGTTTTTT. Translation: CASSALAGPNTGELFF.

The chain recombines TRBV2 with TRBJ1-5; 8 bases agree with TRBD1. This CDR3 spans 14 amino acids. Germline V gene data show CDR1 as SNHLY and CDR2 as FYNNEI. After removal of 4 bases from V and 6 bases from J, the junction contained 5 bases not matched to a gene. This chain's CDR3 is CASSGQGALQPQHF. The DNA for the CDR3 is TGTGCCAGCAGTGGGCAGGGGGCCCTTCAGCCCCAGCATTTT. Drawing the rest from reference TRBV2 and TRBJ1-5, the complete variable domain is EPEVTQTPSHQVTQMGQEVILRCVPISNHLYFYWYRQILGQKVEFLVSFYNNEISEKSEIFDDQFSVERPDGSNFTLKIRSTKLEDSAMYFCASSGQGALQPQHFGDGTRLSIL.